The T cell receptor beta chain under discussion was sequenced for a study of T-cell memory formation after mild COVID-19. Per the germline V gene, CDR1 is MGHDK and CDR2 is SYGVNS. This CDR3 spans 14 amino acids. Trimming stripped 3 bases from V and 0 bases from J, with 7 bases between. TCRdb called the 5' RACE reads again in MiXCR, with one record for every CDR3 protein. Of 430,000 or so distinct CDR3 sequences in the sample, approximately 25% were seen once. Sequencing used PBMCs or a T cell subset sorted from them (not recorded which). The chain has TRBV25-1 and TRBJ2-3; possible D gene TRBD2, 5 bases. This TCR was sampled from an adult woman who had mild COVID-19 (a few samples of this study predate the infection). Cell type and time point are not known. Here the CDR3 reads CASSDEGSTDTQYF. CDR3 in DNA: TGTGCCAGCAGTGATGAGGGAAGCACAGATACGCAGTATTTT.